The rows below give T cell receptor beta chains drawn from one sample of a study of T cells in tumors after PD-1 blockade. Sequencing was performed with immunoSEQ multiplex PCR; in TCRdb, only in-frame clones are kept and a portion is missing. The sample has around 45,000 clones, 79% seen once; the top ten hold 8.7%. Sequenced material: PBMCs, taken before anti-PD-1 therapy. The receptor set was obtained from a human donor with advanced basal cell or squamous cell carcinoma (not recorded which). Both conserved end residues are part of each CDR3. The D gene is left open where the match is weak. Size is stated for part of the rows, as once, few or many counts, or as a class when the clone is expanded.

cdr3_nt: TGTGCCACCAGTGACAAACTTAGCGGGAGGGCTAGCACAGATACGCAGTATTTT
cdr3_aa: CATSDKLSGRASTDTQYF
d_call: TRBD2
v_call: TRBV24-1
clone_size: .
j_call: TRBJ2-3

cdr3_nt: TGCGCCAGCAGCTTGGAAACAGCACATTCACTGTTTTTT
cdr3_aa: CASSLETAHSLFF
d_call: .
v_call: TRBV5-1
clone_size: .
j_call: TRBJ1-4

cdr3_nt: TGTGCCAGCAGCTTAGACCACCAAGAGACCCAGTACTTC
cdr3_aa: CASSLDHQETQYF
d_call: .
v_call: TRBV11-3
clone_size: once
j_call: TRBJ2-5

cdr3_nt: TGTGCCACCAGCGGCGTGACAATGGGTCTTGGGGAGACCCAGTACTTC
cdr3_aa: CATSGVTMGLGETQYF
d_call: .
v_call: TRBV15
clone_size: .
j_call: TRBJ2-5

cdr3_nt: TGTGCCAGCAGCCAGGATACTACGGGACTTAACTATGGCTACACCTTC
cdr3_aa: CASSQDTTGLNYGYTF
d_call: .
v_call: TRBV3-1/TRBV3-2
clone_size: .
j_call: TRBJ1-2

cdr3_nt: TGTGCCAGTAACCTAGGCAGGGGGACTGAAGCTTTCTTT
cdr3_aa: CASNLGRGTEAFF
d_call: TRBD1
v_call: TRBV19
clone_size: once
j_call: TRBJ1-1

cdr3_nt: TGTGCCAGCAGTTTTTATAGGGGGCTTCTTATCTTC
cdr3_aa: CASSFYRGLLIF
d_call: TRBD1
v_call: TRBV28
clone_size: .
j_call: TRBJ2-1

cdr3_nt: TGTGCCAGCAGCTTAGCGGGGGGCAGGACTGAAGCTTTCTTT
cdr3_aa: CASSLAGGRTEAFF
d_call: .
v_call: TRBV13
clone_size: .
j_call: TRBJ1-1

cdr3_nt: TGTGCCAGCAGTTTTAGGGACTATGGCTACACCTTC
cdr3_aa: CASSFRDYGYTF
d_call: .
v_call: TRBV12-3/TRBV12-4
clone_size: .
j_call: TRBJ1-2

cdr3_nt: TGCGCCAGCAGCTTGGTGGTGTGGGGGGCATCGAACACCGGGGAGCTGTTTTTT
cdr3_aa: CASSLVVWGASNTGELFF
d_call: .
v_call: TRBV5-1
clone_size: few
j_call: TRBJ2-2

cdr3_nt: TGTGCCAGTGGCGCCGGGGGCCTGTACGAGCAGTACTTC
cdr3_aa: CASGAGGLYEQYF
d_call: .
v_call: TRBV19
clone_size: .
j_call: TRBJ2-7

cdr3_nt: TGTGCCAGCAGTACCCCAGGGGTAGGAGGGGACGAGCAGTACTTC
cdr3_aa: CASSTPGVGGDEQYF
d_call: .
v_call: TRBV6-5
clone_size: .
j_call: TRBJ2-7

cdr3_nt: TGCAGCGTTGAAGAGGGTACTAACACTGAAGCTTTCTTT
cdr3_aa: CSVEEGTNTEAFF
d_call: .
v_call: TRBV29-1
clone_size: .
j_call: TRBJ1-1

cdr3_nt: TGTGCCAGCAGCTTGCGGGAGGGTGGTGAGACCCAGTACTTC
cdr3_aa: CASSLREGGETQYF
d_call: TRBD2
v_call: TRBV5-5
clone_size: .
j_call: TRBJ2-5